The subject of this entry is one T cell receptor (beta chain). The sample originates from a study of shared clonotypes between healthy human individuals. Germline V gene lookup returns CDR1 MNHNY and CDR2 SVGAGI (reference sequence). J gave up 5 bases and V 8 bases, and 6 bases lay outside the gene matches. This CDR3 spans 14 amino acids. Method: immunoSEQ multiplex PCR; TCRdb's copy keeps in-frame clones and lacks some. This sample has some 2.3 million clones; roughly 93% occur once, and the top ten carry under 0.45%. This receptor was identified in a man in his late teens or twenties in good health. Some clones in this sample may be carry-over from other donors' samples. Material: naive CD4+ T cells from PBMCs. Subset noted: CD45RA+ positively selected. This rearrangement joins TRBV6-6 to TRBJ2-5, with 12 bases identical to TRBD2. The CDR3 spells CASEGLAGRETQYF. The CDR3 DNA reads TGTGCCAGCGAGGGACTAGCGGGCCGGGAGACCCAGTACTTC.